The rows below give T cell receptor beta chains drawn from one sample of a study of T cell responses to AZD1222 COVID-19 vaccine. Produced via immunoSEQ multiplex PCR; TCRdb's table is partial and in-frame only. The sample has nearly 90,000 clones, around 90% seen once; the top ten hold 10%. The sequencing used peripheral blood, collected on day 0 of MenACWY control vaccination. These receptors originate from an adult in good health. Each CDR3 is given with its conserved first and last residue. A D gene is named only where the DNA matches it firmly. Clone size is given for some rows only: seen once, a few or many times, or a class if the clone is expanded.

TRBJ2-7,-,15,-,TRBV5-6,CASWRGLKGSYEQYF,TGTGCCAGCTGGAGGGGGCTGAAGGGCTCCTACGAGCAGTACTTC
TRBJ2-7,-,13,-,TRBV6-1,CASTTDPLGEQYF,TGTGCCAGCACCACGGACCCTTTGGGCGAGCAGTACTTC
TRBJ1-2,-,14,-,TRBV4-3,CASSQELANYGYTF,TGCGCCAGCAGCCAAGAATTGGCTAACTATGGCTACACCTTC
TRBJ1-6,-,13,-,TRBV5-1,CASRIGGDSPLHF,TGCGCCAGCAGAATAGGGGGAGACTCACCCCTCCACTTT
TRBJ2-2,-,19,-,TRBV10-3,CAISDKPPRILTKTGELFF,TGTGCCATCAGTGACAAACCCCCAAGGATACTCACTAAAACCGGGGAGCTGTTTTTT
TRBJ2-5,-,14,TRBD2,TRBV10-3,CAISGAGGVETQYF,TGTGCCATCAGTGGGGCGGGGGGCGTCGAGACCCAGTACTTC
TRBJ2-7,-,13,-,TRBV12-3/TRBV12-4,CASNKWEEHEQYF,TGTGCCAGCAATAAGTGGGAAGAACACGAGCAGTACTTC
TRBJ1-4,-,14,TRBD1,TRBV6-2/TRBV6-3,CASSRDSFNEKLFF,TGTGCCAGCAGCCGGGACAGCTTCAATGAAAAACTGTTTTTT
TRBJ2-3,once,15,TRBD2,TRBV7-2,CASSPLAGLTDTQYF,TGTGCCAGCAGCCCCCTAGCGGGGCTCACAGATACGCAGTATTTT
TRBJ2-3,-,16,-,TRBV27,CASIARLGDRADTQYF,TGTGCCAGCATTGCGAGACTCGGGGATCGGGCAGATACGCAGTATTTT
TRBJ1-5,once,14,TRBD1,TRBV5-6,CASSVDRGYQPQHF,TGTGCCAGCAGCGTGGACAGGGGCTATCAGCCCCAGCATTTT
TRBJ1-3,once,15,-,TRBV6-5,CASSSTGGSGNTIYF,TGTGCCAGCAGTTCTACGGGGGGCTCTGGAAACACCATATATTTT
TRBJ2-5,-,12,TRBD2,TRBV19,CASTPGGETQYF,TGTGCCAGTACCCCGGGAGGAGAGACCCAGTACTTC
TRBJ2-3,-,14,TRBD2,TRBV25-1,CASKGRVGTDTQYF,TGTGCCAGCAAAGGGAGGGTTGGGACAGATACGCAGTATTTT
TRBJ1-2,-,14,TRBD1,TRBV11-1,CASSLAQGALGYTF,TGTGCCAGCAGCTTAGCGCAGGGGGCGCTTGGCTACACCTTC
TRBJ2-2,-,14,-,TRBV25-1,CASLDQGRTGELFF,TGTGCCAGCTTAGACCAGGGGCGCACCGGGGAGCTGTTTTTT
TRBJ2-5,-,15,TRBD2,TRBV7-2,CASSLLAGRQETQYF,TGTGCCAGCAGCTTATTAGCGGGACGGCAAGAGACCCAGTACTTC
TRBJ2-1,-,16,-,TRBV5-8,CASSLYLGRSYNEQFF,TGTGCCAGCAGCTTGTATCTGGGTCGCTCCTACAATGAGCAGTTCTTC
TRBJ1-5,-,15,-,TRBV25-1,CASSARGMSNQPQHF,TGTGCCAGCAGTGCGAGGGGCATGAGCAATCAGCCCCAGCATTTT
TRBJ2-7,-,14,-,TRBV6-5,CASSRRGASYEQYF,TGTGCCAGCAGCCGAAGGGGGGCCTCCTACGAGCAGTACTTC
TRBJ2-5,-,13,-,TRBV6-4,CASSRGEQETQYF,TGTGCCAGCAGTCGCGGGGAACAAGAGACCCAGTACTTC
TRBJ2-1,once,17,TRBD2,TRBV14,CASSHPPLAGANNEQFF,TGTGCCAGCAGCCATCCTCCGCTAGCGGGGGCTAACAATGAGCAGTTCTTC
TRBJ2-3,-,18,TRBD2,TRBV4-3,CASSPRTGGGGPLGTQYF,TGCGCCAGCAGCCCCCGGACGGGTGGCGGGGGGCCCCTAGGTACGCAGTATTTT
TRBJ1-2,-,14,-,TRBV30,CAWSLGGNPIYYTF,TGTGCCTGGAGTCTTGGGGGAAATCCAATTTACTACACCTTC
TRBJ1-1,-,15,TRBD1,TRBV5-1,CASRTRQGQETEAFF,TGCGCCAGCAGGACCCGACAGGGGCAGGAGACTGAAGCTTTCTTT
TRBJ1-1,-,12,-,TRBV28,CASRAGWSEAFF,TGTGCCAGCAGAGCAGGGTGGTCTGAAGCTTTCTTT
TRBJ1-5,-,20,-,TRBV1,CTSSQVLLVRRPRGYQPQHF,TGCACCAGCAGCCAAGTATTATTAGTCCGCCGGCCCAGGGGATATCAGCCCCAGCATTTT
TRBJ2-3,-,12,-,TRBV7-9,CASSLGSNTQYF,TGTGCCAGCAGCTTAGGAAGTAATACGCAGTATTTT
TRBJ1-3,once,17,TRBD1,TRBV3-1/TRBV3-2,CASSQVLGGSSGNTIYF,TGTGCCAGCAGCCAAGTTTTAGGGGGCAGTTCTGGAAACACCATATATTTT
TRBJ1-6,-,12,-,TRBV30,CAWKMINSPLHF,TGTGCCTGGAAAATGATTAATTCACCCCTCCACTTT
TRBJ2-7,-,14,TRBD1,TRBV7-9,CASSLRDRGNEQYF,TGTGCCAGCAGCTTACGGGACAGGGGGAACGAGCAGTACTTC
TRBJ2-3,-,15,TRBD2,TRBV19,CASSPPSGGRDTQYF,TGTGCCAGTAGTCCCCCTAGCGGGGGGCGGGATACGCAGTATTTT
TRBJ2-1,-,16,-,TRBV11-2,CASRPPGDRIGNEQFF,TGTGCCAGCAGGCCCCCCGGGGACCGCATAGGCAATGAGCAGTTCTTC
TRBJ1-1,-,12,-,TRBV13,CASQGLNTEAFF,TGTGCCTCCCAGGGGTTGAACACTGAAGCTTTCTTT
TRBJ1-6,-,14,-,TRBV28,CASRSGGDNSPLHF,TGTGCCAGCAGGTCCGGGGGGGATAATTCACCCCTCCACTTT
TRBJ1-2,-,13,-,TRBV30,CAWSPTRVGGYTF,TGTGCCTGGAGCCCCACAAGGGTCGGTGGCTACACCTTC
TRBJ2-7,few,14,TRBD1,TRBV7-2,CASSLDRTGRVQYF,TGTGCCAGCAGCTTAGACAGGACAGGGCGCGTGCAGTACTTC